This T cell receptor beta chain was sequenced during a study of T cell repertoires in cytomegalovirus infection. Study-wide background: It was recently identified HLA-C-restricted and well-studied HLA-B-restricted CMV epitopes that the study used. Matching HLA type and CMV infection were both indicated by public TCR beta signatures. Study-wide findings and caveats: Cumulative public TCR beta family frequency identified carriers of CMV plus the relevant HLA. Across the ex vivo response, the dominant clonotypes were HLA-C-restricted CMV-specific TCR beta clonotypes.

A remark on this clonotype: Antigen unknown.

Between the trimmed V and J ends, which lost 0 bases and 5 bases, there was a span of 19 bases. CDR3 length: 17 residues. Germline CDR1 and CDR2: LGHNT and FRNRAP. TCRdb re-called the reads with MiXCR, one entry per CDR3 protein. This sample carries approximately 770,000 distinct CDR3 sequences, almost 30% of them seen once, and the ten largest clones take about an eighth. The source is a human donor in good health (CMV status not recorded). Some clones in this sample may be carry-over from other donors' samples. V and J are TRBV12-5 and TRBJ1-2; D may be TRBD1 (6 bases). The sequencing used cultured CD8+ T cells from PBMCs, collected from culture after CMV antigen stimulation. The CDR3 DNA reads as TGTGCTAGTGGTTTGGTACAGGTGCAGGGGCTCCTTTATGGCTACACCTTC. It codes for CASGLVQVQGLLYGYTF.